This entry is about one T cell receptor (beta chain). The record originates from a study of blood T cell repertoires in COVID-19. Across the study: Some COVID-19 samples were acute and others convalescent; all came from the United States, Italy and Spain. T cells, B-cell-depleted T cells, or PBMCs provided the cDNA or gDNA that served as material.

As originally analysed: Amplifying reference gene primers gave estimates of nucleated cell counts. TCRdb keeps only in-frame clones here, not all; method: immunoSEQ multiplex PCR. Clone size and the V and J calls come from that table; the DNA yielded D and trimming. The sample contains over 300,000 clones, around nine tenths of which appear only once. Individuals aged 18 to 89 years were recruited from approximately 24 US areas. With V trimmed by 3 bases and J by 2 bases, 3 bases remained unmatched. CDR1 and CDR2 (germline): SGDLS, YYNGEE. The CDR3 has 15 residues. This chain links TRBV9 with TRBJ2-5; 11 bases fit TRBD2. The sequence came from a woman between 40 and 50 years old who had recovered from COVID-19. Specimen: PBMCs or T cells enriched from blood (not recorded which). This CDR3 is CASSGLAGNQETQYF. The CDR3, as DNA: TGTGCCAGCAGCGGACTAGCGGGAAATCAAGAGACCCAGTACTTC.